These T cell receptor beta chains were read from a single sample in a study of blood T cell repertoires in COVID-19. TCRdb's copy holds only in-frame clones and misses some; the assay was immunoSEQ multiplex PCR. The sample carries 240,000 or so clones, roughly 76% recorded once. Sample: peripheral blood. The source of these receptors is a woman at least 80 years old with COVID-19, enrolled during active disease. CDR3s include the opening cysteine and the closing phenylalanine or tryptophan. The D gene is left open where the match is weak. Part of the rows lack a size; the others show once, few, many or a class for expanded clones.

clone size	J gene	D gene	V gene	CDR3 protein	CDR3 DNA
once	TRBJ1-5	-	TRBV19	CASSPQYQPQHF	TGTGCCAGTAGTCCACAGTATCAGCCCCAGCATTTT
-	TRBJ1-5	-	TRBV24-1	CATSDTDRNQPQHF	TGTGCCACCAGTGACACCGACAGGAATCAGCCCCAGCATTTT
-	TRBJ1-2	TRBD1	TRBV2	CASRQNRDRSYGYTF	TGTGCCAGCAGGCAAAACCGGGACAGGAGTTATGGCTACACCTTC
few	TRBJ1-4	-	TRBV21-1	CASSCRDRSEKLFF	TGTGCCAGCAGTTGCCGGGACAGGTCTGAAAAACTGTTTTTT
-	TRBJ1-2	TRBD1	TRBV11-3	CASSLDGRGHLDYGYTF	TGTGCCAGCAGCTTAGATGGCAGGGGGCATCTGGACTATGGCTACACCTTC
-	TRBJ2-7	-	TRBV5-1	CASKVGGPDSYSYEQYF	TGCGCCAGCAAGGTCGGAGGACCGGACAGCTACTCCTACGAGCAGTACTTC
-	TRBJ2-2	-	TRBV11-2	CASCRGNTGELFF	TGTGCCAGCTGTAGGGGGAACACCGGGGAGCTGTTTTTT
-	TRBJ1-3	-	TRBV19	CASTFGGQKSYSGNTIYF	TGTGCCAGTACTTTCGGAGGACAGAAATCCTACTCTGGAAACACCATATATTTT
-	TRBJ2-7	-	TRBV6-1	CASSDQWGRREYF	TGTGCCAGCAGTGACCAATGGGGACGGAGGGAGTACTTC
-	TRBJ1-5	-	TRBV19	CASLSGYNQPQHF	TGTGCCAGTCTTTCGGGGTACAATCAGCCCCAGCATTTT
-	TRBJ2-5	TRBD2	TRBV7-8	CASSSSGGLKETQYF	TGTGCCAGCAGCTCCTCGGGAGGCCTGAAAGAGACCCAGTACTTC
many	TRBJ2-2	-	TRBV2	CASSATQTATGELFF	TGTGCCAGCAGTGCTACCCAGACAGCAACCGGGGAGCTGTTTTTT
-	TRBJ2-5	-	TRBV5-1	CASSFSPPGQQETQYF	TGCGCCAGCAGCTTCTCCCCCCCGGGACAACAAGAGACCCAGTACTTC
-	TRBJ1-2	-	TRBV19	CASNLWGTTLRGYTF	TGTGCCAGTAACCTTTGGGGGACAACTCTCCGTGGCTACACCTTC
once	TRBJ2-2	TRBD1	TRBV6-5	CASTPGTGNTGELFF	TGTGCCAGCACTCCAGGGACAGGGAACACCGGGGAGCTGTTTTTT
-	TRBJ2-3	-	TRBV5-1	CASSLTQRITDTQYF	TGCGCCAGCAGCTTGACCCAGCGTATCACAGATACGCAGTATTTT
few	TRBJ1-2	-	TRBV28	CASSLLAYGYTF	TGTGCCAGCAGTTTACTGGCCTATGGCTACACCTTC
-	TRBJ2-5	-	TRBV19	CASRGQLTETQYF	TGTGCCAGTAGGGGACAACTCACCGAGACCCAGTACTTC
-	TRBJ1-1	TRBD1	TRBV7-9	CASSQTGTGTEAFF	TGTGCCAGCAGCCAGACAGGGACGGGAACTGAAGCTTTCTTT
-	TRBJ1-2	-	TRBV6-5	CASSYPGNGNYGYTF	TGTGCCAGCAGTTACCCCGGGAATGGGAACTATGGCTACACCTTC
-	TRBJ2-1	-	TRBV7-3	CASSLGQYNEQFF	TGTGCCAGCAGCTTGGGGCAGTACAATGAGCAGTTCTTC
-	TRBJ1-4	-	TRBV18	CASSPLLGEKLFF	TGTGCCAGCTCCCCCCTTCTAGGTGAAAAACTGTTTTTT
-	TRBJ2-3	TRBD1	TRBV9	CASSPGTAWFTDTQYF	TGTGCCAGCAGCCCCGGGACAGCCTGGTTCACAGATACGCAGTATTTT
-	TRBJ2-3	-	TRBV7-3	CASSAGPSTDTQYF	TGTGCCAGCAGCGCAGGGCCGTCCACAGATACGCAGTATTTT
-	TRBJ1-4	-	TRBV19	CAPHARWLREKLFF	TGTGCCCCCCACGCCAGGTGGTTAAGGGAAAAACTGTTTTTT
-	TRBJ1-4	-	TRBV4-3	CASSQGQFPVELFF	TGCGCCAGCAGCCAGGGCCAGTTCCCCGTGGAACTGTTTTTT
-	TRBJ2-1	-	TRBV3-1/TRBV3-2	CASSHGTAPGGEQFF	TGTGCCAGCAGCCATGGGACAGCCCCCGGGGGCGAGCAGTTCTTC
-	TRBJ2-7	-	TRBV6-2/TRBV6-3	CASGSGSGSYEQYF	TGTGCCAGCGGTTCAGGATCTGGAAGCTACGAGCAGTACTTC
-	TRBJ1-3	-	TRBV11-3	CASSSGFSGNTIYF	TGTGCCAGCAGCTCGGGGTTTTCTGGAAACACCATATATTTT
-	TRBJ1-5	-	TRBV30	CAWSTGTSKQPQHF	TGTGCCTGGAGTACCGGGACATCAAAACAGCCCCAGCATTTT
-	TRBJ1-2	TRBD1	TRBV6-5	CASSYSGQGGGYTF	TGTGCCAGCAGTTATTCCGGACAGGGGGGCGGCTACACCTTC
-	TRBJ2-3	-	TRBV9	CASTPSGRYTDTQYF	TGTGCCAGCACCCCCTCAGGCAGATACACAGATACGCAGTATTTT
once	TRBJ2-3	TRBD2	TRBV25-1	CASSELSGGTDTQYF	TGTGCCAGCAGTGAACTAAGCGGGGGCACAGATACGCAGTATTTT
-	TRBJ1-3	-	TRBV5-6	CASSYLQGGNTIYF	TGTGCCAGCAGCTACCTTCAGGGTGGAAACACCATATATTTT
-	TRBJ1-6	-	TRBV25-1	CASSDQKSPLHF	TGTGCCAGCAGTGATCAAAAATCACCCCTCCACTTT
-	TRBJ2-3	-	TRBV11-2	CASLRVSTDTQYF	TGTGCCAGTTTGCGGGTTAGCACAGATACGCAGTATTTT
-	TRBJ2-7	TRBD2	TRBV6-4	CASSDGSGGLYEQYF	TGTGCCAGCAGTGACGGTTCGGGAGGGTTGTACGAGCAGTACTTC
-	TRBJ1-4	-	TRBV18	CASSRDRGATNEKLFF	TGTGCCAGCTCGCGCGATCGGGGTGCAACTAATGAAAAACTGTTTTTT
once	TRBJ1-3	-	TRBV12-3/TRBV12-4	CASSPSTGNTIYF	TGTGCCAGCAGTCCGTCGACAGGAAACACCATATATTTT
-	TRBJ2-2	-	TRBV24-1	CATSDRRHSAGELFF	TGTGCCACCAGTGACCGAAGACATTCCGCCGGGGAGCTGTTTTTT
-	TRBJ2-2	TRBD2	TRBV7-9	CASSLAGGPGGELFF	TGTGCCAGCAGTCTAGCGGGAGGACCGGGCGGGGAGCTGTTTTTT
-	TRBJ2-2	-	TRBV6-2/TRBV6-3	CASSYLRDTGELFF	TGTGCCAGCAGTTATCTCAGGGACACCGGGGAGCTGTTTTTT
-	TRBJ1-1	-	TRBV18	CASSPQGFAEAFF	TGTGCCAGCTCACCACAGGGGTTCGCTGAAGCTTTCTTT